These 8 T cell receptor beta chains came from one sample sequenced in a study of T cell responses to AZD1222 COVID-19 vaccine. Method: immunoSEQ multiplex PCR; TCRdb's copy keeps in-frame clones and lacks some. The top ten clones hold around 1.9% of a sample with 150,000 or so clones, around nine tenths of them seen once. Specimen: peripheral blood, collected on day 0 of AZD1222 vaccination. Receptors originate from an adult in good health.

The chain combines TRBV24-1 with TRBJ1-4; 8 bases match TRBD1. Germline CDR1 and CDR2: KGHDR and SFDVKD. The J segment lost 7 bases and the V segment lost 8 bases, leaving 8 bases of the junction unmatched. The CDR3 is made up of 14 amino acids. This CDR3 reads CATKMEQGVEKLFF. CDR3 sequence (DNA): TGTGCCACCAAGATGGAACAGGGGGTTGAAAAACTGTTTTTT.

This clone was detected only a few times. DNA for the CDR3: TGTGCCAGCAGTGAAGTGGGGGAGAATCAGCCCCAGCATTTT. Its protein is CASSEVGENQPQHF. V is TRBV6-1 and J is TRBJ1-5, with TRBD1 as a possible D gene (5 bases). Germline V gene sequence: CDR1 MNHNS, CDR2 SASEGT. V gave up 1 base and J gave up 4 bases, with 8 bases separating them. CDR3 length: 14 residues.

This rearrangement joins TRBV28 to TRBJ1-5, with 7 bases matching TRBD1. Trimming cost V 1 base and J 5 bases; bases outside gene matches: 11. This CDR3 region has 17 residues. CDR1 MDHEN and CDR2 SYDVKM come from the germline V gene. Here the CDR3 reads CASSLSRTGRRDQPQHF. The CDR3 DNA follows: TGTGCCAGCAGTTTATCCCGGACAGGTCGAAGAGATCAGCCCCAGCATTTT.

The chain combines TRBV19 with TRBJ2-1; TRBD2 aligns across 8 bases. The V and J ends lost 4 bases and 3 bases, in that order; junction bases with no gene match: 5. The CDR3 contains 15 residues. Germline CDR1 is LNHDA and CDR2 is SQIVND (reference sequence). The CDR3 protein is CASSNSGTRYNEQFF. The CDR3 nucleotides are TGTGCCAGTAGTAATAGCGGGACCCGCTACAATGAGCAGTTCTTC.

This clone has just a few counts. The same CDR3 also results from other DNA sequences found in this sample. The V call is TRBV18, the J call TRBJ1-3, with TRBD1 identical over 8 bases. Germline CDR1 reads KGHSH; CDR2 reads LQKENI. This CDR3 has 15 residues. Germline trimming cut 3 bases from V and 3 bases from J; bases unmatched to any gene: 4. CDR3 DNA sequence: TGTGCCAGCTCACCCGGACAGGGTGGTGGAAACACCATATATTTT. Protein product: CASSPGQGGGNTIYF.

This chain connects TRBV7-3 to TRBJ1-2; 7 bases agree with TRBD1. Germline CDR1 is SGHTA and CDR2 is FQGTGA. The CDR3 covers 14 residues. V trimming: 1 base; J trimming: 4 bases; junction bases outside the gene matches: 3. The CDR3 DNA reads as TGTGCCAGCAGCTTAAGCCGGGACAGCTATGGCTACACCTTC. It encodes CASSLSRDSYGYTF. The entire variable domain, with the rest obtained from reference TRBV7-3 and TRBJ1-2, is as follows: GAGVSQTPSNKVTEKGKYVELRCDPISGHTALYWYRQSLGQGPEFLIYFQGTGAADDSGLPNDRFFAVRPEGSVSTLKIQRTERGDSAVYLCASSLSRDSYGYTFGSGTRLTVV.

This rearrangement joins TRBV12-3 or TRBV12-4 to TRBJ2-1; D might be TRBD2 (6 bases). V dropped 3 bases and J dropped 8 bases, with 11 bases sitting between them. The CDR3 totals 13 residues. CDR3 in amino acids: CASSFGGFHEQFF. CDR3 DNA: TGTGCCAGCAGTTTTGGGGGGTTTCATGAGCAGTTCTTC.

The chain combines TRBV15 with TRBJ2-2; maybe TRBD2 (6 bases). The germline V gene encodes CDR1 LNHNV and CDR2 YYDKDF (reference sequence). This CDR3 region has 16 residues. V lost 5 bases, J lost 5 bases, and 18 bases lay in between. This CDR3 reads CATSPETSARTGELFF. The CDR3 bases are TGTGCCACCAGCCCCGAGACTAGTGCCCGGACCGGGGAGCTGTTTTTT. Combining the CDR3 with reference TRBV15 and TRBJ2-2 gives the whole variable domain DAMVIQNPRYQVTQFGKPVTLSCSQTLNHNVMYWYQQKSSQAPKLLFHYYDKDFNNEADTPDNFQSRRPNTSFCFLDIRSPGLGDTAMYLCATSPETSARTGELFFGEGSRLTVL.